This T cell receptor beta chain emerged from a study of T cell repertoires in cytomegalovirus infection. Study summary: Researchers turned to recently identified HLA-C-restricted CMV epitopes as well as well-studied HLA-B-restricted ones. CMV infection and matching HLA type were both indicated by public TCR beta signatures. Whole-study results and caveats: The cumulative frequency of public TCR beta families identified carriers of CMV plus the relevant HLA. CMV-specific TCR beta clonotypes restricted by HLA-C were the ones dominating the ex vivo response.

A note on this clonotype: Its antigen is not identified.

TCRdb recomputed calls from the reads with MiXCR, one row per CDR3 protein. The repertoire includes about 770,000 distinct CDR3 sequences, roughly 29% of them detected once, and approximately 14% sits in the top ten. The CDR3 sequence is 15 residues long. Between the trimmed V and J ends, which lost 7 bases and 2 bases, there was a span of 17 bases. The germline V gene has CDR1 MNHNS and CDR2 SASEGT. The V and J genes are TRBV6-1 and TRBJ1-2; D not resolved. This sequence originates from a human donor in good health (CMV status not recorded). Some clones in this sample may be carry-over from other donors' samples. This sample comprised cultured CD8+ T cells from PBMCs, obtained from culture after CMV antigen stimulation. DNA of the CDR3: TGTGCCAGCATGAAAGAGGGTCAGAGGAACTATGGCTACACCTTC. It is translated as CASMKEGQRNYGYTF.